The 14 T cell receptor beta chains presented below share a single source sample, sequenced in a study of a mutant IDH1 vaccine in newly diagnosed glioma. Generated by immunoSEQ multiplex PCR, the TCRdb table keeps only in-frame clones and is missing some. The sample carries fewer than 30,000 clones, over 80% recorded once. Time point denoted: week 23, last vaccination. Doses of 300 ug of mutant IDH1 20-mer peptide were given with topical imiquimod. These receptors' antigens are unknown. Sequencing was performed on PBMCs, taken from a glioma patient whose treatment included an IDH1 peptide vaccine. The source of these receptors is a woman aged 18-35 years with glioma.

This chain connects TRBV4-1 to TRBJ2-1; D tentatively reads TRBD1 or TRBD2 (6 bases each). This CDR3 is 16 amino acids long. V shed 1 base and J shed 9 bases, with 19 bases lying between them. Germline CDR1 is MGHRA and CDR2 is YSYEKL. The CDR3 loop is CASSQVNRAEGGEQFF. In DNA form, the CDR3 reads TGCGCCAGCAGCCAAGTTAATCGAGCCGAGGGGGGTGAGCAGTTCTTC.

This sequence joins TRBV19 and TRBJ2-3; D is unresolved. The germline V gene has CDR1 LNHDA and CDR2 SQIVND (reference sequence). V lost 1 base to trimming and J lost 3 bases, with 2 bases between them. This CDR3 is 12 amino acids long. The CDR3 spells CASSIGTDTQYF. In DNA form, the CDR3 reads TGTGCCAGTAGTATAGGAACAGATACGCAGTATTTT.

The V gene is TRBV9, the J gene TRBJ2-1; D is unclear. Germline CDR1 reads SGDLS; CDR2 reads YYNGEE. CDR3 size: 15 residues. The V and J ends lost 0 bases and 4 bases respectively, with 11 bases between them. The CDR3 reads CASSVGDVLYNEQFF. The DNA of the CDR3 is TGTGCCAGCAGCGTAGGAGACGTACTTTACAATGAGCAGTTCTTC.

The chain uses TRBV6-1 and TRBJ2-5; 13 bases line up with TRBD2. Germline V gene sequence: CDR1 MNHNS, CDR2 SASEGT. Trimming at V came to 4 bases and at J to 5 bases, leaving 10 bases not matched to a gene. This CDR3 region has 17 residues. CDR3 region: CASSGHILAGGPETQYF. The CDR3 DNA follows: TGTGCCAGCAGTGGACATATACTAGCGGGAGGGCCGGAGACCCAGTACTTC.

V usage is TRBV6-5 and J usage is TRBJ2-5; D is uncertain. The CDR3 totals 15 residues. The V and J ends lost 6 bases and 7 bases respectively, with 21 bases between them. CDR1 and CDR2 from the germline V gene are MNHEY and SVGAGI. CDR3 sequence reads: CASSPLRTPGGTQYF. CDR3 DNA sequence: TGTGCCAGCAGCCCTTTAAGGACCCCCGGCGGGACCCAGTACTTC.

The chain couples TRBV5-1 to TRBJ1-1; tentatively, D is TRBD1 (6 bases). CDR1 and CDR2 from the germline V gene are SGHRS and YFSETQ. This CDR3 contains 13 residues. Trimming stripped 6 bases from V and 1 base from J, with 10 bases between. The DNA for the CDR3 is TGCGCCAGCAAGGGGGAGGGGAACACTGAAGCTTTCTTT. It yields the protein CASKGEGNTEAFF.

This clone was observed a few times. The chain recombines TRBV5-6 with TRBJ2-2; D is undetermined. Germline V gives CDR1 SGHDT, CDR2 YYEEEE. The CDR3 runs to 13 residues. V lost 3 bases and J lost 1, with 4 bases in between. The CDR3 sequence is CASSWVNTGELFF. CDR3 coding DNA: TGTGCCAGCAGCTGGGTGAACACCGGGGAGCTGTTTTTT.

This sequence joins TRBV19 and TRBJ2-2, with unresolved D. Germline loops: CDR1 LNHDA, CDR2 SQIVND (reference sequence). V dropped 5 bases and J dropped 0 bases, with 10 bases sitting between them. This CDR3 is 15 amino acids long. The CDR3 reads CASSEIRPNTGELFF. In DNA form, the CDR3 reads TGTGCCAGTAGTGAGATCCGACCGAACACCGGGGAGCTGTTTTTT.

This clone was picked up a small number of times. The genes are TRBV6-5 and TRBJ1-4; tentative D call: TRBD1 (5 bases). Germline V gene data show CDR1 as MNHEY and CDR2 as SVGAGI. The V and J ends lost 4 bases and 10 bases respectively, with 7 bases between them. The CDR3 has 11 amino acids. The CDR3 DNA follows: TGTGCCAGCAGTTGGCAGGGAAAACTGTTTTTT. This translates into CASSWQGKLFF.

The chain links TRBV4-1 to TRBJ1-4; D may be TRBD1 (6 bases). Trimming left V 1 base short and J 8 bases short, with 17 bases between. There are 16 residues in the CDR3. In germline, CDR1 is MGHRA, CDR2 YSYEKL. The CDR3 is CASSQVRGGKEEKLFF. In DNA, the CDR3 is TGCGCCAGCAGCCAAGTCAGAGGGGGGAAGGAGGAAAAACTGTTTTTT.

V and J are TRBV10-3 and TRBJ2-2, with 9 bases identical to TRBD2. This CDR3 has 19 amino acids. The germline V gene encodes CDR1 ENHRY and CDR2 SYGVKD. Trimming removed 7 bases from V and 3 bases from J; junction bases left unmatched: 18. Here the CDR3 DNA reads TGTGCCATCATCGGTCCGCGGGAGGGTAAAAGTTCGGACACCGGGGAGCTGTTTTTT. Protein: CAIIGPREGKSSDTGELFF.

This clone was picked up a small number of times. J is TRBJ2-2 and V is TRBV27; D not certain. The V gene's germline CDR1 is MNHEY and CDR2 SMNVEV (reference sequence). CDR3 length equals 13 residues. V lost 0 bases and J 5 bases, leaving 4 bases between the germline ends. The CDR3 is CASSLSRTGELFF. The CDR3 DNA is TGTGCCAGCAGTTTATCCCGAACCGGGGAGCTGTTTTTT.

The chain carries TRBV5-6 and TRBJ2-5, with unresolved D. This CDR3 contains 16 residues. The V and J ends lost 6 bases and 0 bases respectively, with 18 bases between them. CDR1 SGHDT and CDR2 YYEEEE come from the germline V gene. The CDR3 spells CASTVYVLKYQETQYF. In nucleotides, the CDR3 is TGTGCCAGCACCGTGTATGTACTGAAGTACCAAGAGACCCAGTACTTC.

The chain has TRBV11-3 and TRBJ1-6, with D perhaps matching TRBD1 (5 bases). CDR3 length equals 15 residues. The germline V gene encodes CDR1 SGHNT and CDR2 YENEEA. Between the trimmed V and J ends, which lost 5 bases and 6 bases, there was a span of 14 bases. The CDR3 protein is CASSPGQITNSPLHF. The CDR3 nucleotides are TGTGCCAGCAGCCCCGGACAAATCACTAATTCACCCCTCCACTTT.